Here is one T cell receptor beta chain with its context. Sequencing was performed with immunoSEQ multiplex PCR; in TCRdb, only in-frame clones are kept and a portion is missing. The sample lists 130,000 to 150,000 clones, around four fifths occurring once. The data originate from a study of T cell responses to AZD1222 COVID-19 vaccine. Germline loops: CDR1 LGHNA, CDR2 YNFKEQ. The CDR3 spans 17 residues. Trimming took 0 bases from V and 2 from J, leaving 15 bases between them. V usage is TRBV4-2 and J usage is TRBJ2-3, with D perhaps matching TRBD2 (6 bases). The source was peripheral blood, collected on day 0 of MenACWY control vaccination. This TCR came from an adult in good health. As DNA, the CDR3 is TGTGCCAGCAGCCAAGATGGGGGAGGCGGGGCCACAGATACGCAGTATTTT. It translates to CASSQDGGGGATDTQYF.